A single sample is the source of the 22 T cell receptor beta chains below, sequenced in a study of blood T cell repertoires in COVID-19. Libraries were prepared by immunoSEQ multiplex PCR; TCRdb keeps only in-frame clonotypes and omits some of them. In the table there are approximately 210,000 clones, about 79% of which are singletons. The sample was PBMCs or T cells enriched from blood (not recorded which). The receptors stem from an older woman who had recovered from COVID-19.

The chain carries TRBV7-8 and TRBJ2-3; TRBD2 agrees at 16 bases. CDR3 length: 16 residues. Germline V CDR1 and CDR2: SGHVS, FQNEAQ. The ends lost 5 bases at V and 6 bases at J; junction bases unmatched: 5. The CDR3 sequence: CASSPRGLAGGDTQYF. The CDR3 nucleotides read TGTGCCAGCAGCCCTAGGGGACTAGCGGGAGGGGATACGCAGTATTTT.

CDR3 region: CASSQVSEQETQYF. In DNA form, the CDR3 reads TGTGCCAGCAGCCAAGTGTCAGAACAAGAGACCCAGTACTTC. The chain couples TRBV4-2 to TRBJ2-5; D remains unclear. The CDR3 totals 14 residues. Germline lookup yields CDR1 LGHNA and CDR2 YNFKEQ. Trimming stripped 1 base from V and 2 bases from J, with 8 bases between.

This clone was detected a few times. The chain uses TRBV7-9 and TRBJ1-5, with D possibly TRBD1 on 5 matching bases. Trimming took off 4 bases at V and 3 bases at J, with 10 bases between the two ends. Looked up from germline, CDR1 is SEHNR and CDR2 is FQNEAQ (reference sequence). The CDR3 is 14 amino acids. The CDR3, as DNA: TGTGCCAGCAGCTCCCTGACAGACAATCAGCCCCAGCATTTT. Its protein product is CASSSLTDNQPQHF.

The chain links TRBV12-5 to TRBJ2-3, with unresolved D. The germline gives CDR1 LGHNT, CDR2 FRNRAP. V lost 6 bases, J lost 2 bases, and 12 bases lay in between. The CDR3 length is 14 residues. In DNA form, the CDR3 reads TGTGCTAGTGGCCGCGACACGGACACAGATACGCAGTATTTT. This gives the protein CASGRDTDTDTQYF.

The chain carries TRBV12-3 or TRBV12-4 and TRBJ1-2; possibly TRBD1 for D (6 bases). The V end lost 6 bases, the J end lost 4 bases, and 12 bases lay between the germline ends. The CDR3 has 13 residues. The CDR3: CASSLQGIYGYTF. CDR3 nucleotide sequence: TGTGCCAGCAGCCTACAGGGAATCTATGGCTACACCTTC.

The rearrangement joins TRBV29-1 to TRBJ1-1; TRBD1 might be the D (5 bases). The V gene's germline CDR1 is SQVTM and CDR2 ANQGSEA. This CDR3 spans 13 amino acids. The V and J ends lost 2 bases and 4 bases respectively, with 11 bases between them. For the CDR3, the DNA is TGCAGCGTTGAAAGGGGAAGGGTCACTGAAGCTTTCTTT. Translated: CSVERGRVTEAFF.

The chain recombines TRBV5-4 with TRBJ1-1, with unresolved D. The germline CDR1 and CDR2 sequences are SGHNT and YYREEE (reference sequence). CDR3 length equals 16 residues. V lost 0 bases to trimming and J lost 1 base, with 13 bases between them. The chain's CDR3 is CASSLVVSPRNTEAFF. CDR3 nucleotide sequence: TGTGCCAGCAGCTTGGTTGTGTCCCCGAGGAACACTGAAGCTTTCTTT.

The chain carries TRBV10-3 and TRBJ2-5, with 7 bases fitting TRBD1. Germline V gene sequence: CDR1 ENHRY, CDR2 SYGVKD. The CDR3 length is 14 residues. J lost 2 bases, V lost 11 bases, and 11 bases had no gene match. This CDR3 reads CAPRKRGQQETQYF. In DNA form, the CDR3 reads TGTGCCCCTCGTAAGAGGGGACAGCAAGAGACCCAGTACTTC.

Here the CDR3 DNA reads TGCGCCAGCAGCCAACTCCTGTTCGGACAGGGTCGCGCTAATGAAAAACTGTTTTTT. Protein product: CASSQLLFGQGRANEKLFF. The rearrangement links TRBV4-3 to TRBJ1-4, with 8 positions matching TRBD1. Germline values: CDR1 LGHNA, CDR2 YSLEER. V shed 2 bases and J 3 bases; nucleotides not matched to a gene: 14. This CDR3 has 19 amino acids.

A few counts support this clone. The chain is built from TRBV2 and TRBJ1-4; 7 bases align to TRBD1. Germline loops: CDR1 SNHLY, CDR2 FYNNEI. The CDR3 is 15 amino acids. J lost 5 bases, V lost 6 bases, and 9 bases had no gene match. Here the CDR3 reads CASRPLGTVNEKLFF. The CDR3, as DNA: TGTGCCAGCAGGCCTCTCGGGACAGTAAATGAAAAACTGTTTTTT. Looking up the rest from reference TRBV2 and TRBJ1-4 gives the full variable domain: EPEVTQTPSHQVTQMGQEVILRCVPISNHLYFYWYRQILGQKVEFLVSFYNNEISEKSEIFDDQFSVERPDGSNFTLKIRSTKLEDSAMYFCASRPLGTVNEKLFFGSGTQLSVL.

With respect to this clone: The conserved final phenylalanine or tryptophan is absent from the CDR3, which likely points to a read error. It is unclear where the CDR3 begins or ends on the DNA, so no DNA is shown, and the CDR3 is as TCRdb lists it. The genes are TRBV6-1 and TRBJ2-7; whether TRBD1, the table's D call, matches the DNA was not checked. The CDR3 contains 12 residues when both ends are counted. CDR1 MNHNS and CDR2 SASEGT come from the germline V gene. CDR3 loop: CASSERQGQGSL.

The gene calls are TRBV7-2 and TRBJ2-5; perhaps TRBD1 as D (5 bases). Trimming took off 1 base at V and 2 bases at J, with 8 bases between the two ends. This CDR3 spans 14 amino acids. Germline values: CDR1 SGHTA, CDR2 FQGNSA. The CDR3 DNA is TGTGCCAGCAGCTTAGGGCAGGGTCAAGAGACCCAGTACTTC. Its protein product is CASSLGQGQETQYF. The variable domain in full, completed from reference TRBV7-2 and TRBJ2-5, reads GAGVSQSPSNKVTEKGKDVELRCDPISGHTALYWYRQSLGQGLEFLIYFQGNSAPDKSGLPSDRFSAERTGGSVSTLTIQRTQQEDSAVYLCASSLGQGQETQYFGPGTRLLVL.

The CDR3 sequence: CASSQGTGRGAEAFF. CDR3 sequence (DNA): TGTGCCAGCAGCCAAGGGACAGGCAGGGGAGCTGAAGCTTTCTTT. The chain couples TRBV14 to TRBJ1-1, with TRBD1 matching over 7 bases. V lost 1 base, J lost 6 bases, and 8 bases stayed unmatched. The CDR3 sequence is 15 residues long. The germline V gene encodes CDR1 SGHDN and CDR2 FVKESK.

The rearrangement links TRBV6-2 or TRBV6-3 to TRBJ1-1, with a possible D match to TRBD1 (6 bases). Per germline, CDR1 MNHEY and CDR2 SVGEGT. The CDR3 sequence is 14 residues long. V was shortened by 1 base and J by 6 bases, with 12 bases between the two germline ends. This CDR3 is CASSYLQGGSEAFF. The CDR3 nucleotides read TGTGCCAGCAGTTACTTACAGGGCGGCTCTGAAGCTTTCTTT.

This clone was counted a few times. The V and J genes are TRBV2 and TRBJ1-6; D remains ambiguous. Trimming pared 8 bases from V and 0 bases from J, leaving 11 bases between. The CDR3 has 15 amino acids. The V gene's germline CDR1 is SNHLY and CDR2 FYNNEI. The DNA of the CDR3 is TGTGCCAGCGGCCCGTCAAGCTCCTATAATTCACCCCTCCACTTT. Its protein is CASGPSSSYNSPLHF. The complete variable domain, with remaining parts taken from reference TRBV2 and TRBJ1-6, reads EPEVTQTPSHQVTQMGQEVILRCVPISNHLYFYWYRQILGQKVEFLVSFYNNEISEKSEIFDDQFSVERPDGSNFTLKIRSTKLEDSAMYFCASGPSSSYNSPLHFGNGTRLTVT.

This chain uses TRBV6-5 with TRBJ2-7; 10 bases agree with TRBD2. V lost 6 bases to trimming and J lost 2 bases; unmatched junction nucleotides: 7. The germline CDR1 and CDR2 sequences are MNHEY and SVGAGI. This CDR3 has 15 amino acids. CDR3 sequence: CASSRIAGGPYEQYF. The CDR3 bases are TGTGCCAGCAGCCGGATAGCGGGAGGCCCCTACGAGCAGTACTTC.

The gene calls are TRBV7-8 and TRBJ2-5, with TRBD2 matching over 9 bases. J lost 1 base, V lost 5 bases, and 5 bases had no gene match. This CDR3 spans 15 amino acids. CDR1 and CDR2 (germline): SGHVS, FQNEAQ. The CDR3 reads CASSRASGAQETQYF. CDR3 DNA sequence: TGTGCCAGCAGCCGAGCTAGCGGGGCCCAAGAGACCCAGTACTTC.

The chain links TRBV18 to TRBJ1-1; the D is unclear. Germline CDR1 is KGHSH and CDR2 is LQKENI. Between the trimmed V and J ends, which lost 1 base and 0 bases, there was a span of 9 bases. The CDR3 is made up of 15 amino acids. The CDR3 sequence is CASSPLPVMNTEAFF. The CDR3 nucleotides are TGTGCCAGCTCACCACTTCCGGTCATGAACACTGAAGCTTTCTTT. The complete variable domain, with remaining parts taken from reference TRBV18 and TRBJ1-1, reads NAGVMQNPRHLVRRRGQEARLRCSPMKGHSHVYWYRQLPEEGLKFMVYLQKENIIDESGMPKERFSAEFPKEGPSILRIQQVVRGDSAAYFCASSPLPVMNTEAFFGQGTRLTVV.

The V gene is TRBV7-2, the J gene TRBJ1-3; 7 positions match TRBD1. Germline CDR1 is SGHTA and CDR2 is FQGNSA. The trim removed 5 bases at V and 4 bases at J, leaving 5 bases unmatched. The CDR3 length is 14 residues. In nucleotides, the CDR3 is TGTGCCAGCAGCCCCGGGACAGCGGGAAACACCATATATTTT. It is translated as CASSPGTAGNTIYF.

The V gene is TRBV23-1, the J gene TRBJ1-5; 10 nucleotides align to TRBD1. TRBV23-1 is assigned to the ORF class and has an uncertain function. The V gene end was trimmed by 4 bases and the J gene end by 0 bases; junction bases not matched to a gene: 9. This CDR3 comprises 18 residues. The CDR3 DNA reads TGCGCCAGCAGTCTCTTGGGACAGGGGCGATATAGCAATCAGCCCCAGCATTTT. This gives the protein CASSLLGQGRYSNQPQHF.

This clone occurred a few times. The chain couples TRBV5-1 to TRBJ2-7; D might be TRBD1 (6 bases). The CDR3 length is 13 residues. Germline CDR1 and CDR2: SGHRS and YFSETQ. The V end lost 1 base, the J end lost 6 bases, and 11 bases lay between the germline ends. CDR3: CASSLNRDSEQYF. DNA of the CDR3: TGCGCCAGCAGCTTGAACAGGGATAGCGAGCAGTACTTC.

The chain joins TRBV7-9 to TRBJ1-3, with D hard to call. V was cut by 1 base and J by 0 bases, with 13 bases left in between. The length of the CDR3 is 17 residues. CDR1 and CDR2 (germline): SEHNR, FQNEAQ (reference sequence). DNA of the CDR3: TGTGCCAGCAGCTTAGAGAGGGAGACATACTCTGGAAACACCATATATTTT. Encoded protein: CASSLERETYSGNTIYF.